The TCR beta chain under discussion was sequenced for a study of cytomegalovirus exposure and HLA in healthy donors. Study in general: Unique TCR beta sequences numbering about 100 million came from approximately 180 million T cells in an earlier analysis.

Note on this clone: No antigen is known for it.

From germline, CDR1 is MGHRA and CDR2 YSYEKL. The CDR3 covers 15 residues. V was clipped by 0 bases and J by 6 bases; unmatched bases: 6. In the PCR, 60 Vbeta and 13 Jbeta primers were used. This table comes from immunoSEQ multiplex PCR, and its TCRdb copy is limited to in-frame clones, with some not included. The sample yields around 120,000 clones, just over 70% seen once. Regarding the study as a whole: Excluded were some V segments that proved indistinguishable, including TRBV6-2 and TRBV6-3. Sequencing artifact likely explains a cluster of highly shared sequence variants.

Input material: PBMCs. The clonotype comes from a woman aged 55-70 years in good health and CMV-seropositive. The chain couples TRBV4-1 to TRBJ1-2; TRBD1 matches at 8 bases. CDR3 nucleotides: TGCGCCAGCAGCCAAGATCGGGACAGGTGGAATGGCTACACCTTC. It codes for CASSQDRDRWNGYTF.